This entry lists 17 T cell receptor beta chains sequenced from one sample in a study of OX40 agonist ivuxolimab in advanced cancers. Library preparation employed the immunoSEQ multiplex PCR assay. Entries here come from immuneACCESS through TCRdb and include only in-frame sequences with V and J called. Some clones fail to appear in such tables; in the studies checked, an unresolved V gene covers under half of the shortfall, and the cause of the remainder is unknown. For this sample the table gives roughly 34,000 clones, of which roughly 84% were detected only once. The top ten clones comprise roughly 12% of the sample. The sequences come from CD4+ or CD8+ T cells sorted from blood, collected in a trial of the OX40 agonist ivuxolimab. These receptors came from an adult with an advanced solid tumor such as melanoma, head and neck, liver or kidney cancer.

The table lists this clone with a count of one. The chain joins TRBV29-1 to TRBJ1-5; TRBD1 matches at 7 bases. Germline V CDR1 and CDR2: SQVTM, ANQGSEA. The CDR3 is 14 amino acids. Germline trimming cut 4 bases from V and 2 bases from J; bases unmatched to any gene: 5. Written as DNA, the CDR3 is TGCAGCGTTGCAGGGGGGAATGGCAATCAGCCCCAGCATTTT. It is translated as CSVAGGNGNQPQHF.

This chain links TRBV7-8 with TRBJ2-7; tentative D call: TRBD1 (5 bases). Trimming removed 3 bases at V and 4 bases at J, with 10 bases between. The length of the CDR3 is 13 residues. Germline-derived CDR1 and CDR2 are SGHVS and FQNEAQ. DNA for the CDR3: TGTGCCAGCAGCTTGTCCAGGGTTTACGAGCAGTACTTC. Protein product: CASSLSRVYEQYF.

The chain recombines TRBV5-1 with TRBJ2-7; D is ambiguous. The CDR3 runs to 15 residues. The V and J ends lost 4 bases and 3 bases respectively, with 17 bases between them. CDR1 is SGHRS and CDR2 is YFSETQ in the germline V gene. The CDR3 loop reads CASSTPTGGSYEQYF. CDR3 sequence (DNA): TGCGCCAGCAGCACCCCGACGGGCGGAAGCTACGAGCAGTACTTC. The variable domain in full, completed from reference TRBV5-1 and TRBJ2-7, reads KAGVTQTPRYLIKTRGQQVTLSCSPISGHRSVSWYQQTPGQGLQFLFEYFSETQRNKGNFPGRFSGRQFSNSRSEMNVSTLELGDSALYLCASSTPTGGSYEQYFGPGTRLTVT.

The CDR3 loop reads CASSLQTSGGSNTQYF. CDR3 in DNA: TGTGCCAGCAGCCTCCAGACTAGCGGGGGATCAAATACGCAGTATTTT. V is TRBV9 and J is TRBJ2-3, with TRBD2 identical over 12 bases. In germline, CDR1 is SGDLS, CDR2 YYNGEE. V dropped 4 bases and J dropped 7; count of bases not matched to a gene: 10. The CDR3 is made up of 16 amino acids.

The chain recombines TRBV7-6 with TRBJ2-7, with a tentative D call TRBD1 (6 bases). The germline CDR1 and CDR2 sequences are SGHVS and FNYEAQ. Trimming took 5 bases from V and 0 from J, leaving 14 bases between them. This CDR3 has 15 amino acids. The CDR3 bases are TGTGCCAGCAGCCATATGCAGGGGACCTCCTACGAGCAGTACTTC. Translation gives CASSHMQGTSYEQYF.

The V and J genes are TRBV9 and TRBJ2-5, with D tentatively TRBD1 (5 bases). Germline lookup yields CDR1 SGDLS and CDR2 YYNGEE. The CDR3 has 14 amino acids. Between the trimmed V and J ends, which lost 3 bases and 2 bases, there was a span of 11 bases. As DNA, the CDR3 is TGTGCCAGCAGCGGCGACAGATCGCAAGAGACCCAGTACTTC. Translated, it gives CASSGDRSQETQYF.

The chain carries TRBV7-9 and TRBJ2-3; 13 bases match TRBD2. The V segment lost 4 bases and the J segment 2 bases; nucleotides outside the gene matches: 12. This CDR3 contains 19 residues. Germline V gene data show CDR1 as SEHNR and CDR2 as FQNEAQ (reference sequence). In DNA, the CDR3 is TGTGCCAGCAGCTACGTCCCACTAGCGGGAGGGCCCACCACAGATACGCAGTATTTT. Translating it yields CASSYVPLAGGPTTDTQYF.

The chain links TRBV4-3 to TRBJ1-5, with 8 bases lining up with TRBD1. V lost 3 bases, J lost 3 bases, and 4 bases stayed unmatched. The CDR3 loop spans 15 amino acids. Germline V CDR1 and CDR2: LGHNA, YSLEER. The CDR3 sequence is CASSQRTGLNQPQHF. Here the CDR3 DNA reads TGCGCCAGCAGCCAGCGGACAGGGCTCAATCAGCCCCAGCATTTT.

This rearrangement joins TRBV19 to TRBJ2-2; D perhaps matches TRBD1 (6 bases). Trimming pared 1 base from V and 4 bases from J, leaving 10 bases between. The CDR3 runs to 15 residues. Germline V CDR1 and CDR2: LNHDA, SQIVND (reference sequence). CDR3 sequence (DNA): TGTGCCAGTAGTATAGCTGCGACAGGCACCGGGGAGCTGTTTTTT. Protein sequence: CASSIAATGTGELFF.

This rearrangement joins TRBV18 to TRBJ2-7, with TRBD1 identical over 9 bases. The CDR3 contains 15 residues. The germline gives CDR1 KGHSH, CDR2 LQKENI. V dropped 0 bases and J dropped 6; count of bases not matched to a gene: 6. The CDR3 loop reads CASSPPDRGGSEQYF. CDR3 DNA: TGTGCCAGCTCACCACCCGACAGGGGGGGGAGCGAGCAGTACTTC.

This clone turned up a few times. J is TRBJ1-1 and V is TRBV6-5, with D tentatively TRBD1 (6 bases). This CDR3 has 15 amino acids. The germline V gene encodes CDR1 MNHEY and CDR2 SVGAGI. V lost 1 base, J lost 4 bases, and 13 bases lay in between. The CDR3 protein is CASSYLAGAGTEAFF. The CDR3 DNA sequence: TGTGCCAGCAGTTACTTGGCAGGGGCGGGCACTGAAGCTTTCTTT.

The chain couples TRBV19 to TRBJ2-5, with TRBD1 identical over 7 bases. CDR3 length: 13 amino acids. Unmatched junction bases numbered 0, after V lost 4 bases and J lost 1 base. The germline V gene encodes CDR1 LNHDA and CDR2 SQIVND (reference sequence). CDR3 nucleotides: TGTGCCAGTAGTAGGGACAGCCAAGAGACCCAGTACTTC. Its protein product is CASSRDSQETQYF.

The V and J genes are TRBV18 and TRBJ2-3, with 10 bases that match TRBD2. Germline lookup yields CDR1 KGHSH and CDR2 LQKENI. This CDR3 has 17 amino acids. J lost 3 bases, V lost 4 bases, and 10 bases had no gene match. In nucleotides, the CDR3 is TGTGCCAGCTCACTCAAAATTACTAGCGGGATAACAGATACGCAGTATTTT. Translated, it gives CASSLKITSGITDTQYF.

This rearrangement joins TRBV5-4 to TRBJ2-3; 8 bases fit TRBD1. CDR1 and CDR2 from the germline V gene are SGHNT and YYREEE (reference sequence). V was clipped by 2 bases and J by 4 bases; unmatched bases: 3. The CDR3 has 14 residues. The CDR3 protein is CASSFGQGPDTQYF. Here the CDR3 DNA reads TGTGCCAGCAGCTTTGGACAGGGACCAGATACGCAGTATTTT.

V gene TRBV18 combines with J gene TRBJ2-1; 12 bases agree with TRBD2. V lost 8 bases and J lost 4; bases outside the gene matches: 3. The V gene's germline CDR1 is KGHSH and CDR2 LQKENI. CDR3 length equals 14 residues. Here the CDR3 DNA reads TGTGCCAGCGCCACTAGCGGGAGGTACAATGAGCAGTTCTTC. Its protein is CASATSGRYNEQFF.

The CDR3 DNA reads as TGTGCCAGCAGTTTGGTGTATAATTCACCCCTCCACTTT. It specifies CASSLVYNSPLHF. The J gene is TRBJ1-6, the V gene TRBV27; D gene uncertain. Trimming stripped 3 bases from V and 4 bases from J, with 4 bases between. The CDR3 spans 13 residues. The germline V gene has CDR1 MNHEY and CDR2 SMNVEV (reference sequence).

The J gene is TRBJ2-5, the V gene TRBV6-1; possibly TRBD1 for D (5 bases). Germline CDR1 is MNHNS and CDR2 is SASEGT. This CDR3 region has 15 residues. Between the trimmed V and J ends, which lost 2 bases and 1 base, there was a span of 11 bases. CDR3 sequence (DNA): TGTGCCAGCAGTGAAATCCGGACACTCCAAGAGACCCAGTACTTC. Translating gives CASSEIRTLQETQYF.